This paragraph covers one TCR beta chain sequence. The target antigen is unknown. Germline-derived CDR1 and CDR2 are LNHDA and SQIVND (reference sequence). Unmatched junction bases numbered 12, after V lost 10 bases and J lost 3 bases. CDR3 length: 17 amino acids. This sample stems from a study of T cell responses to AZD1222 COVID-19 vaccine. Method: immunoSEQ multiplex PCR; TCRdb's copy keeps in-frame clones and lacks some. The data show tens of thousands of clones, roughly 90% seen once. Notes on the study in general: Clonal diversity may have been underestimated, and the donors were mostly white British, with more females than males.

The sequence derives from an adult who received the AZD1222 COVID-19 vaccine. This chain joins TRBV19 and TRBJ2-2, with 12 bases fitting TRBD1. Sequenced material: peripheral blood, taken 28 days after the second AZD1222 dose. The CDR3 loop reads CAISPGTGGADTGELFF. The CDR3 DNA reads TGTGCCATTTCCCCCGGGACAGGGGGCGCGGACACCGGGGAGCTGTTTTTT.